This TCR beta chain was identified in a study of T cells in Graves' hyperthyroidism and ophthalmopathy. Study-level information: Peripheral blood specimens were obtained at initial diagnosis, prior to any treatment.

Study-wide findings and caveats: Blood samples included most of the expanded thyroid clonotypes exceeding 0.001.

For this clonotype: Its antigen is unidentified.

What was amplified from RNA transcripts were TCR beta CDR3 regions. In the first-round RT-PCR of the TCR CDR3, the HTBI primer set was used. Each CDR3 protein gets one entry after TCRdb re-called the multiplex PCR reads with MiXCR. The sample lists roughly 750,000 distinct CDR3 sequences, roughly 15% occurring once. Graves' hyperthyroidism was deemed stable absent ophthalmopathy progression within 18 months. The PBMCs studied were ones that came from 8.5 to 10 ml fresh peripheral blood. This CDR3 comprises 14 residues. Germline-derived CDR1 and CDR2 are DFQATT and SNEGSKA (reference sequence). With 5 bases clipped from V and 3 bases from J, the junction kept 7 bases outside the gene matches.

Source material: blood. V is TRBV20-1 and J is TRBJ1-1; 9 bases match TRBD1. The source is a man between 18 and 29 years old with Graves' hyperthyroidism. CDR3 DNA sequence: TGCAGTGCTGCCACACAGGGGGCGGACACTGAAGCTTTCTTT. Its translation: CSAATQGADTEAFF.